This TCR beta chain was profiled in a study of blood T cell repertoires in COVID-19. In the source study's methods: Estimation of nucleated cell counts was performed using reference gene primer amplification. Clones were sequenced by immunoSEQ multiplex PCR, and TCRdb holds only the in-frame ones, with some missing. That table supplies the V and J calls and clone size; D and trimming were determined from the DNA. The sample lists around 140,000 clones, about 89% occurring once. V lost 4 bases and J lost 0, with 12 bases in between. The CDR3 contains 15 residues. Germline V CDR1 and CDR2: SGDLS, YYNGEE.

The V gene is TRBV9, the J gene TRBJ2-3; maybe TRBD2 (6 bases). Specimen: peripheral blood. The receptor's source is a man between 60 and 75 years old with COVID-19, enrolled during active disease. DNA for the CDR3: TGTGCCAGCAGCTCTACCGGGACTAGCACAGATACGCAGTATTTT. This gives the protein CASSSTGTSTDTQYF.